The text below deals with one T cell receptor beta chain. A read error is possible here, since a much larger clone lies one base away. This entry is derived from a study of Graves' ophthalmopathy and Graves' hyperthyroidism. The CDR3 loop spans 16 amino acids. The V gene's germline CDR1 is LGHNT and CDR2 FRNRAP. Amplification of the TCR beta CDR3 regions used RNA transcripts (as template). An initial RT-PCR round employing HTBI primers preceded a second-round multiplex PCR. From the multiplex PCR reads, TCRdb called clonotypes with MiXCR, one entry per CDR3 protein. The data hold hundreds of thousands of distinct CDR3 sequences, with around a fifth observed a single time.

The sequenced material came from peripheral blood. The sequence derives from a woman under 30 with stable Graves' hyperthyroidism. Some clones in this sample may be carry-over from other donors' samples. The chain combines TRBV12-5 with TRBJ1-1; D unclear. In DNA form, the CDR3 reads TGTGCTAGTGGTTTGTCCGGGATCGGCATGAACACTGAAGCTTGCTTT. Residues: CASGLSGIGMNTEACF.